This T cell receptor beta chain is drawn from a study of cytomegalovirus exposure and HLA in healthy donors. Looking at the study overall: Unique TCRs numbering some 77 million, obtained from HLA-typed donors, made up an early data release.

Trimming removed 1 base from V and 4 bases from J, with 4 bases in between. The CDR3 runs 12 residues. The germline CDR1 and CDR2 sequences are SEHNR and FQNEAQ (reference sequence). The PCR employed 60 Vbeta primers together with 13 Jbeta primers. TCRdb keeps only in-frame clones here, not all; method: immunoSEQ multiplex PCR. Among about 73,000 clones, around 75% were seen once, and the ten largest hold roughly 12%. This chain uses TRBV7-9 with TRBJ1-2; D remains unclear. The clonotype originates from a man in his 70s in good health and CMV-seronegative. Sequences were obtained from PBMCs. The chain's CDR3 is CASSLDSYGYTF. DNA for the CDR3: TGTGCCAGCAGCTTAGACAGCTATGGCTACACCTTC.